The rows below give T cell receptor beta chains drawn from one sample of a study of vaccination and CD4 T cells after COVID-19. These receptors' antigens are unknown. MiXCR was run by TCRdb on the PCR reads, yielding one entry per CDR3 protein. This sample has fewer than 1,500 distinct CDR3 sequences, with 15% to 20% found just once. Source material: CD4+ T cells from blood, cultured in vitro. All receptors come from a human donor in good health. The CDR3 runs from the conserved cysteine through the conserved F or W. Each record gives: V gene, clone size, J gene, D gene, CDR3 DNA, CDR3 protein. The D gene is left open where the match is weak. Size tells how often a clone was seen (once, few, many) or the class of an expanded clone, and some rows leave it out.

>TRBV5-1|-|TRBJ1-2|-
TGCGCCAGCAGCAATATACTTTCGACAGCTAACTATGGCTACACCTTC
CASSNILSTANYGYTF
>TRBV7-2|few|TRBJ2-2|-
TGTGCCAGCAGCTTGGGATTGAACACCGGGGAGCTGTTTTTT
CASSLGLNTGELFF
>TRBV2|medium-sized|TRBJ1-1|TRBD1
TGTGCCAGCAGACCGACAGGGGAATACACTGAAGCTTTCTTT
CASRPTGEYTEAFF
>TRBV11-2|-|TRBJ2-7|-
TGTGCCAGCAGACCAGTGGGTCGACAGCTCTCCTACGAGCAGTACTTC
CASRPVGRQLSYEQYF
>TRBV7-3|-|TRBJ2-3|TRBD2
TGTGCCAGCAGCCCAAACCCCTCAGCGGGAGGGGCAGATACGCAGTATTTT
CASSPNPSAGGADTQYF
>TRBV28|-|TRBJ1-1|-
TGTGCCAGCAGTCTGGAACAGGCGGTGAACACTGAAGCTTTCTTT
CASSLEQAVNTEAFF
>TRBV11-2|-|TRBJ1-1|-
TGTGCCAGCAGCACACAGGGTTTGGAGGGCACTGAAGCTTTCTTT
CASSTQGLEGTEAFF
>TRBV6-2/TRBV6-3|-|TRBJ2-3|TRBD2
TGTGCCAGCAGTTACTCGAGGCAGCGGGAGCTCCCAGATACGCAGTATTTT
CASSYSRQRELPDTQYF
>TRBV2|few|TRBJ2-7|TRBD2
TGTGCCAGCAGTAGGGACTACCAGACAACCTACGAGCAGTACTTC
CASSRDYQTTYEQYF
>TRBV5-4|once|TRBJ2-2|-
TGTGCCAGCAGCGAGGACACCTTAAACACCGGGGAGCTGTTTTTT
CASSEDTLNTGELFF
>TRBV7-2|few|TRBJ2-3|-
TGTGCCAGCAGCCCCCCGGAGGCAGGGTGGGGAGATACGCAGTATTTT
CASSPPEAGWGDTQYF
>TRBV7-2|-|TRBJ2-3|TRBD1
TGTGCCAGCAGCTTAGGGACAGGCTCTAGCACAGATACGCAGTATTTT
CASSLGTGSSTDTQYF
>TRBV2|few|TRBJ1-2|TRBD1
TGTGCCAGCAGGCCTCCGGGACAGAACTATGGCTACACCTTC
CASRPPGQNYGYTF
>TRBV7-3|few|TRBJ2-1|-
TGTGCCAGCAGCGTCCAGCTTAGCTCCTACAATGAGCAGTTCTTC
CASSVQLSSYNEQFF
>TRBV6-2/TRBV6-3|few|TRBJ2-3|TRBD2
TGTGCCAGCAGGCGCTTTAGCGGGAACACAGATACGCAGTATTTT
CASRRFSGNTDTQYF
>TRBV24-1|few|TRBJ2-3|TRBD1
TGTGCCACCAGCGCCCGGTGGCAGGGGGCGATCACAGATACGCAGTATTTT
CATSARWQGAITDTQYF
>TRBV10-3|-|TRBJ2-3|TRBD2
TGTGCCATCAGGGGGAGCGGGGGGGCAGCAGATACGCAGTATTTT
CAIRGSGGAADTQYF
>TRBV7-8|-|TRBJ1-3|TRBD1
TGTGCCAGCAGCATGACAGGGCCTGGAAACACCATATATTTT
CASSMTGPGNTIYF
>TRBV7-9|-|TRBJ2-7|-
TGTGCCAGCAGCTTAGCGGCTGAAATCGAGCAGTACTTC
CASSLAAEIEQYF
>TRBV30|-|TRBJ1-2|-
TGTGCCTGGGCCCGACGAGACGTGGGGGTCTATGGCTACACCTTC
CAWARRDVGVYGYTF
>TRBV6-1|-|TRBJ2-7|TRBD1
TGTGCCAGCAGTGCCGCCGGGACAGGGAAACCCCGGTACGAGCAGTACTTC
CASSAAGTGKPRYEQYF
>TRBV11-3|-|TRBJ2-1|TRBD2
TGTGCCAGCAGCTTAGGGCCAATAGCGGGAGGGCCTCATGAGCAGTTCTTC
CASSLGPIAGGPHEQFF
>TRBV6-5|few|TRBJ2-1|TRBD2
TGTGCCAGCAGTTTTAGCGGGAAGGAGCAGTTCTTC
CASSFSGKEQFF
>TRBV7-3|medium-sized|TRBJ1-1|-
TGTGCCAGCAGCTTAAACCCCGGGACTGAAGCTTTCTTT
CASSLNPGTEAFF
>TRBV7-8|-|TRBJ2-5|-
TGTGCCAGCAGTACAAGGGCCGGGGAAAGACTAGTCCAAGAGACCCAGTACTTC
CASSTRAGERLVQETQYF
>TRBV10-2|medium-sized|TRBJ1-2|-
TGCGCCAGCAGACGTGGTTCGGGGACGACGGGCTACACCTTC
CASRRGSGTTGYTF
>TRBV11-2|-|TRBJ2-1|-
TGTGCCAGCAGCCCGGACCCGGTAGGGAATGAGCAGTTCTTC
CASSPDPVGNEQFF
>TRBV9|-|TRBJ2-7|-
TGTGCCAGCAGCGTAGCTCAGGCAGGGGAGGGAGTACTAGGCGGGTCATACGAGCAGTACTTC
CASSVAQAGEGVLGGSYEQYF
>TRBV27|few|TRBJ1-4|TRBD1
TGTGCCAGCAGACCCGCAGGGGGTAGGAATGAAAAACTGTTTTTT
CASRPAGGRNEKLFF
>TRBV11-1|few|TRBJ2-5|-
TGTGCCAGCAGCTCGGAGGGGAGGGAGACCCAGTACTTC
CASSSEGRETQYF
>TRBV10-3|few|TRBJ2-7|TRBD2
TGTGCCATCTATAGCGGGGGGGCCGGGGAGCAGTACTTC
CAIYSGGAGEQYF
>TRBV6-1|few|TRBJ2-7|TRBD2
TGTGCCAGCAGATATCCGACTAGCGGGGGTATCTCCGAGCAGTACTTC
CASRYPTSGGISEQYF
>TRBV5-1|-|TRBJ1-4|-
TGCGCCAGCAGCTTCACAGGGAATGAAGCACTGTTTTTT
CASSFTGNEALFF
>TRBV24-1|few|TRBJ2-5|-
TGTGCCACCAGTGCTGAAGACCAAGAGACCCAGTACTTC
CATSAEDQETQYF
>TRBV20-1|medium-sized|TRBJ1-1|-
TGCAGTGCTAGATCGACAGCTATCAGTTTCACTGAAGCTTTCTTT
CSARSTAISFTEAFF
>TRBV7-2|-|TRBJ2-3|TRBD1
TGTGCCAGCAGCTTCGCACCAAACAGGGGGCAGGAGGATACGCAGTATTTT
CASSFAPNRGQEDTQYF
>TRBV21-1|medium-sized|TRBJ2-7|-
TGTGCCAGCTGGTCCAGGGGTCCCCAGGAGCAGTACTTC
CASWSRGPQEQYF
>TRBV20-1|medium-sized|TRBJ1-5|-
TGCAGTGCTGGGAGGGGGACCATCAATCAGCCCCAGCATTTT
CSAGRGTINQPQHF
>TRBV12-3/TRBV12-4|-|TRBJ2-5|TRBD2
TGTGCCAGCAGCGCCGGGACTAGCGGGGGGCCCCAAGAGACCCAGTACTTC
CASSAGTSGGPQETQYF
>TRBV7-8|-|TRBJ1-1|-
TGTGCCAGCAGCTTAGTGGGGGCCGGCACTGAAGCTTTCTTT
CASSLVGAGTEAFF
>TRBV7-3|few|TRBJ2-1|TRBD2
TGTGCCAGCAGCTTCGGACTAGCAATCTACAATGAGCAGTTCTTC
CASSFGLAIYNEQFF
>TRBV6-1|-|TRBJ2-7|TRBD2
TGTGCCAGCAGTGAAGCGGGGGGGGGATGGTCCGGGGCCTACGAGCAGTACTTC
CASSEAGGGWSGAYEQYF
>TRBV20-1|large|TRBJ2-7|-
TGCAGTGCTAGGGCCGGAGGTAGCTCCTACGAGCAGTACTTC
CSARAGGSSYEQYF
>TRBV19|few|TRBJ2-5|-
TGTGCCAGTAGTGATCAGGGCCGGGGAGAGACCCAGTACTTC
CASSDQGRGETQYF
>TRBV19|hyperexpanded|TRBJ1-2|-
TGTGCCAGTAGTACACGACAGGACACGAATTCCGGGGGCTACACCTTC
CASSTRQDTNSGGYTF
>TRBV7-2|-|TRBJ2-1|TRBD1
TGTGCCAGCAGCTTAGTGGGGACAGGGGGCTTCAATGAGCAGTTCTTC
CASSLVGTGGFNEQFF
>TRBV2|-|TRBJ2-3|-
TGTGCCAGCCAAAAAGAGCGGGGACAAAGCACAGATACGCAGTATTTT
CASQKERGQSTDTQYF
>TRBV15|few|TRBJ2-3|-
TGTGCCACCAGCAAGGATATTGGGGGGGCAAGCACAGATACGCAGTATTTT
CATSKDIGGASTDTQYF
>TRBV7-9|few|TRBJ1-6|TRBD1
TGTGCCAGCAGCCCCAGGACAGGGGATAATTCACCCCTCCACTTT
CASSPRTGDNSPLHF
>TRBV19|few|TRBJ2-7|TRBD2
TGTGCCAGTAGTATGTATGGCCTAGCGGAGTTCTACGAGCAGTACTTC
CASSMYGLAEFYEQYF
>TRBV12-3/TRBV12-4|-|TRBJ1-1|-
TGTGCCAGCAGTGGAACCACAATGGAAGCTTTCTTT
CASSGTTMEAFF
>TRBV5-1|-|TRBJ2-3|TRBD2
TGCGCCAGCAGCTTGGGCTACGGGGGGATGCTGGGGTTATTGGAGAGCACAGATACGCAGTATTTT
CASSLGYGGMLGLLESTDTQYF
>TRBV10-2|few|TRBJ2-7|TRBD1
TGCGCCAGCAGTGAGTCTATTCGGGGACAGGGACTCTCCTACGAGCAGTACTTC
CASSESIRGQGLSYEQYF
>TRBV2|hyperexpanded|TRBJ2-7|TRBD1
TGTGCCAGCAGTCGGACAGGGAGCTCCTACGAGCAGTACTTC
CASSRTGSSYEQYF
>TRBV20-1|medium-sized|TRBJ1-3|-
TGCAGTGCTAAGGGTCAACAACTTGGAAACACCATATATTTT
CSAKGQQLGNTIYF
>TRBV19|-|TRBJ2-2|-
TGTGCCAGTAGCTCTGGGGACGCGAACACCGGGGAGCTGTTTTTT
CASSSGDANTGELFF
>TRBV5-1|-|TRBJ2-5|-
TGCGCCAGCAGCTTGAATGCGATAGGGGCAGAGACCCAGTACTTC
CASSLNAIGAETQYF